The text below deals with one T cell receptor beta chain. The junction departs from germline at one end; a sequencing error may be responsible. The germline gives CDR1 SEHNR, CDR2 FQNEAQ (reference sequence). The CDR3 contains 11 residues. The sample originates from a study of cytomegalovirus exposure and HLA in healthy donors. In the PCR, 60 Vbeta and 13 Jbeta primers were used. The protocol was immunoSEQ multiplex PCR, while the TCRdb copy is restricted to in-frame clones and leaves out a portion. The sample contains 150,000 to 200,000 clones, more than 80% of which appear only once. The sequenced sample was PBMCs. The chain links TRBV7-9 to TRBJ2-3; no clear D gene. The sequence was obtained from a woman aged 50 to 60 in good health and CMV-seropositive. This CDR3 reads CSSSSRATQYF. The CDR3 DNA reads as TGTTCCAGCAGCTCGAGAGCTACGCAGTATTTT. Drawing the rest from reference TRBV7-9 and TRBJ2-3, the complete variable domain is DTGVSQNPRHKITKRGQNVTFRCDPISEHNRLYWYRQTLGQGPEFLTYFQNEAQLEKSRLLSDRFSAERPKGSFSTLEIQRTEQGDSAMYLCSSSSRATQYFGPGTRLTVL.